What follows is one T cell receptor (beta chain) and its context. Using immunoSEQ multiplex PCR, the repertoire was profiled, and TCRdb retains in-frame clones only, with some absent. The sample records 180,000 or so clones, 85% to 95% being singletons. Per the germline V gene, CDR1 is LNHDA and CDR2 is SQIVND (reference sequence). Trimming removed 2 bases from V and 5 bases from J, with 12 bases in between. CDR3 length equals 15 residues. This entry is derived from a study of control samples from healthy donors and cancer patients. Sequencing input: blood. V is TRBV19 and J is TRBJ1-4; D possibly corresponds to TRBD1 (6 bases). The clonotype was recovered from a woman between 55 and 75 years old in good health. CDR3 nucleotide sequence: TGTGCCAGTAGTATAAGTGGACAGCAGAATGAAAAACTGTTTTTT. Translating gives CASSISGQQNEKLFF.